This section outlines one T cell receptor (beta chain) sequence together with its context. The data belong to a study of blood T cell repertoires in COVID-19. The wider study: T cells, B-cell-depleted T cells, or PBMCs supplied cDNA or gDNA.

Methods used by the authors: Quantification of nucleated cells was approximated via reference gene primer amplification. Repertoires were generated with immunoSEQ multiplex PCR, while TCRdb's copy carries only in-frame clones and drops some. V and J calls and clone size come straight from that table; D and trimming were deduced from the DNA. The sample has about 130,000 clones, 80% to 90% seen once. The CDR3 has 13 residues. V dropped 3 bases and J dropped 3 bases, with 9 bases sitting between them. The source of this sequence is a human donor in a cohort sampled during active COVID-19. The rearrangement links TRBV12-3 or TRBV12-4 to TRBJ2-7, with unresolved D. The sequenced sample consisted of peripheral blood. CDR3 sequence (DNA): TGTGCCAGCAGTTTTACACGCGGCTACGAGCAGTACTTC. Amino acid sequence: CASSFTRGYEQYF.